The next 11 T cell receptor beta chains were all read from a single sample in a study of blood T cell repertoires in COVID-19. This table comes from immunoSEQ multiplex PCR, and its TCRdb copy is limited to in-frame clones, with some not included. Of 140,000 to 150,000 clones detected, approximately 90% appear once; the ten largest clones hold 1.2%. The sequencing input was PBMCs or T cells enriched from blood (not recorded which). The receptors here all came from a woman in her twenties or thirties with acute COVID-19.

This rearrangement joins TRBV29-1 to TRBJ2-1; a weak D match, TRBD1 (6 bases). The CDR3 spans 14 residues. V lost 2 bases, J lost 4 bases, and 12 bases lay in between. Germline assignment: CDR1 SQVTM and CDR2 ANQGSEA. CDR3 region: CSVELGTIYNEQFF. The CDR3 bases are TGCAGCGTTGAACTCGGGACAATATACAATGAGCAGTTCTTC.

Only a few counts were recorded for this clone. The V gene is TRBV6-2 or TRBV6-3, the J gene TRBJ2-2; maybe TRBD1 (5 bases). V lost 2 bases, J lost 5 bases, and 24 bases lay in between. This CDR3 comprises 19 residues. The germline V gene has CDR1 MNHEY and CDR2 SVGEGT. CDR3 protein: CASSYDRALSVAGTGELFF. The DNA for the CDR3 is TGTGCCAGCAGTTACGACAGAGCTTTAAGCGTGGCAGGGACCGGGGAGCTGTTTTTT.

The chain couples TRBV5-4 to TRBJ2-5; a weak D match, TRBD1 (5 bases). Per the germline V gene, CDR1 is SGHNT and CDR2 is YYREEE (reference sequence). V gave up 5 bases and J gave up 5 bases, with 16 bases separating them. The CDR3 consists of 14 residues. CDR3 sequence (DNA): TGTGCCAGCAGAGTAGAAGGGGTGGGGGAGACCCAGTACTTC. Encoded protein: CASRVEGVGETQYF.

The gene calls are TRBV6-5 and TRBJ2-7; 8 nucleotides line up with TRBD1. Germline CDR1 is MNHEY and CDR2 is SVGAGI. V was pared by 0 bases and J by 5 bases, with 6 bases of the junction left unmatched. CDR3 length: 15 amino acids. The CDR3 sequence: CASSYSGQEGDEQYF. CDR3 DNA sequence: TGTGCCAGCAGTTACTCGGGACAGGAGGGAGACGAGCAGTACTTC.

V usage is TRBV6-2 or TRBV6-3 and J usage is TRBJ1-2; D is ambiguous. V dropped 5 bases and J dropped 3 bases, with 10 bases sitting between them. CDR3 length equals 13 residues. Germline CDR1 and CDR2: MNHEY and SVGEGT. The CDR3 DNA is TGTGCCAGCAGTACCCAGGTGGACTATGGCTACACCTTC. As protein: CASSTQVDYGYTF.

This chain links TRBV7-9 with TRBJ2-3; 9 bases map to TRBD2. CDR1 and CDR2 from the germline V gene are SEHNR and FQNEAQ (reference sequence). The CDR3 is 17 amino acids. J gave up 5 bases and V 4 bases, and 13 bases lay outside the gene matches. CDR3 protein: CASSSWLAGVDRDTQYF. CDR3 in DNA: TGTGCCAGCAGCTCCTGGTTAGCGGGAGTAGATAGAGATACGCAGTATTTT. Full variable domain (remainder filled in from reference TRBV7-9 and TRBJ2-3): DTGVSQNPRHKITKRGQNVTFRCDPISEHNRLYWYRQTLGQGPEFLTYFQNEAQLEKSRLLSDRFSAERPKGSFSTLEIQRTEQGDSAMYLCASSSWLAGVDRDTQYFGPGTRLTVL.

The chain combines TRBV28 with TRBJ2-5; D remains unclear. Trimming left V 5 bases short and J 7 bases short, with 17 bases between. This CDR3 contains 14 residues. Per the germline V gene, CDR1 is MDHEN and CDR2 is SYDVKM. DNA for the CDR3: TGTGCCAGCAGTGCGCCGGGTCTCGTCGGGACCCAGTACTTC. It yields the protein CASSAPGLVGTQYF.

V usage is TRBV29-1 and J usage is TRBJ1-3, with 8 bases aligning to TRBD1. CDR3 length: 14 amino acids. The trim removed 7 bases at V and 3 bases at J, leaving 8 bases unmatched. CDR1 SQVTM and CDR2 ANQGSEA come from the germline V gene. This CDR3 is CSAWTGRDGNTIYF. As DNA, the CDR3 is TGCAGCGCCTGGACAGGGAGAGATGGAAACACCATATATTTT.

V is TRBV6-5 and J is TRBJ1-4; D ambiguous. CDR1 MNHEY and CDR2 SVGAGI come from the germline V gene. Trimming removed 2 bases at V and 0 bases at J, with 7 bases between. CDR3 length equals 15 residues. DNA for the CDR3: TGTGCCAGCAGTTACGTCCGGGCAACTAATGAAAAACTGTTTTTT. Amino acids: CASSYVRATNEKLFF.

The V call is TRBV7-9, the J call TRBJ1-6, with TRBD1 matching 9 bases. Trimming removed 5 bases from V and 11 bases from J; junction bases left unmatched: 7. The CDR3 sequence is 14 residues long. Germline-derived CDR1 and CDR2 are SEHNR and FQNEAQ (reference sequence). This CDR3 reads CASSLTGGEAPLHF. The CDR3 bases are TGTGCCAGCAGCCTCACAGGGGGCGAGGCACCCCTCCACTTT. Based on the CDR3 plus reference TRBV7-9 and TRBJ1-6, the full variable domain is DTGVSQNPRHKITKRGQNVTFRCDPISEHNRLYWYRQTLGQGPEFLTYFQNEAQLEKSRLLSDRFSAERPKGSFSTLEIQRTEQGDSAMYLCASSLTGGEAPLHFGNGTRLTVT.

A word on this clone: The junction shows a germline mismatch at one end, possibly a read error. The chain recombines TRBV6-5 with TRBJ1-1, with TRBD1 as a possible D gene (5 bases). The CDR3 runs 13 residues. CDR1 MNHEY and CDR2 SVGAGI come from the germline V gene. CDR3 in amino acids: CASNYVGGSGAFF. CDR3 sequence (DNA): TGTGCCAGCAATTACGTCGGGGGGTCAGGAGCTTTCTTT.